This TCR beta chain comes out of a study of cytomegalovirus exposure and HLA in healthy donors. Overall study findings and caveats: Sequencing likely caused a cluster of highly shared sequence variants. Prediction of most subjects' HLA-A and HLA-B alleles by TCR beta sequences was reportedly accurate. V- and J-gene trimming of TCR beta was linked (in a later analysis) to a missense DCLRE1C variant. Data from an earlier analysis indicated that most TCR beta V segments were productive either about 87% or about 30% of the time.

A remark on this clone: The antigen remains unidentified.

It was with 60 Vbeta and 13 Jbeta primers that the PCR ran. Data came from immunoSEQ multiplex PCR; TCRdb stores just in-frame clones and leaves some out. The sample lists fewer than 150,000 clones, 80% occurring once. The sequence was collected from a male donor in good health and CMV-seronegative. Sequenced input: PBMCs.

The DNA of the CDR3 is TGCGCCAGCAGCCAAGAAACGAGGGCCGGGAGCTCCTACGAGCAGTACTTC. Amino acids: CASSQETRAGSSYEQYF. This sequence joins TRBV4-1 and TRBJ2-7, with D tentatively TRBD2 (6 bases). V was shortened by 0 bases and J by 0 bases, with 15 bases between the two germline ends. Germline V gene lookup returns CDR1 MGHRA and CDR2 YSYEKL. The CDR3 length is 17 residues.